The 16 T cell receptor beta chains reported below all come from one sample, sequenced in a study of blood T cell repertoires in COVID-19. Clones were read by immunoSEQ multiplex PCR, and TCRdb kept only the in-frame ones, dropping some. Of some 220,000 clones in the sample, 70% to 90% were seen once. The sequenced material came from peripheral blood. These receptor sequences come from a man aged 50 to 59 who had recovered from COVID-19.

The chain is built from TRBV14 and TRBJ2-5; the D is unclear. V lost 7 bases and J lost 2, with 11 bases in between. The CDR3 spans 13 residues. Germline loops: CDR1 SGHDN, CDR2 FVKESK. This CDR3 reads CASTSRPQETQYF. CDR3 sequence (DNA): TGTGCCAGCACGTCTAGGCCTCAAGAGACCCAGTACTTC.

The CDR3 nucleotides read TGTGCCAGCAGCCCTGGACGGAGGGCCTATAATAATGAAAAACTGTTTTTT. It specifies CASSPGRRAYNNEKLFF. The chain is built from TRBV11-2 and TRBJ1-4; D is unclear. The CDR3 spans 17 residues. The germline gives CDR1 SGHAT, CDR2 FQNNGV. The ends were cut back, 5 bases at V and 4 bases at J, with 20 bases in the middle.

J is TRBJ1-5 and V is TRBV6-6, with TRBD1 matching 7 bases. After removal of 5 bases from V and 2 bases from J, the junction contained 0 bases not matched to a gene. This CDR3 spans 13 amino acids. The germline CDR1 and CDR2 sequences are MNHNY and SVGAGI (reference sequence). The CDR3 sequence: CASSGTGNQPQHF. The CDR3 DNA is TGTGCCAGCAGTGGGACAGGCAATCAGCCCCAGCATTTT.

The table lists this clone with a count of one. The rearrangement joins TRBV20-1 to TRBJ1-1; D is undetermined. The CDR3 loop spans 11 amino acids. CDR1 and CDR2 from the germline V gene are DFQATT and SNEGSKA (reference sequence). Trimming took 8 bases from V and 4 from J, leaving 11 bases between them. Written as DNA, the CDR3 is TGCAGTTATAGGTCGGGCACTGAAGCTTTCTTT. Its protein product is CSYRSGTEAFF.

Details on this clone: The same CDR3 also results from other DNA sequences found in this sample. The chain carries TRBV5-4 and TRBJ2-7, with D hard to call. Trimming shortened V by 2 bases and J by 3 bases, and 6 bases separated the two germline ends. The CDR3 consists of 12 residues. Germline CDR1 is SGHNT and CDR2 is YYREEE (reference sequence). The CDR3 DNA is TGTGCCAGCAGCTTTCCAGGCTACGAGCAGTACTTC. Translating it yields CASSFPGYEQYF.

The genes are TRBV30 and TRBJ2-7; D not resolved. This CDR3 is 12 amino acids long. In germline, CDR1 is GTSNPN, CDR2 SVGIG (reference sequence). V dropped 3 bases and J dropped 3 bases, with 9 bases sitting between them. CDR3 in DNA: TGTGCCTGGAGCCGACTCCTCTACGAGCAGTACTTC. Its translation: CAWSRLLYEQYF.

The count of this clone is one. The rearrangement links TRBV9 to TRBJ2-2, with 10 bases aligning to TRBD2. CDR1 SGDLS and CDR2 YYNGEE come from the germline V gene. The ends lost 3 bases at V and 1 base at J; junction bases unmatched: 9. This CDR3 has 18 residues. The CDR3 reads CASSANRWTSGNTGELFF. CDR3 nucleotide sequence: TGTGCCAGCAGCGCGAATCGTTGGACTAGCGGGAACACCGGGGAGCTGTTTTTT.

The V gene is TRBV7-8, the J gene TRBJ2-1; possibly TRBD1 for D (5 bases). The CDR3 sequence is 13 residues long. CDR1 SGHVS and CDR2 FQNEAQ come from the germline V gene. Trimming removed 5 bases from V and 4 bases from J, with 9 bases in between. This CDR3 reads CASSPQGYNEQFF. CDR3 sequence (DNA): TGTGCCAGCAGCCCTCAGGGATACAATGAGCAGTTCTTC.

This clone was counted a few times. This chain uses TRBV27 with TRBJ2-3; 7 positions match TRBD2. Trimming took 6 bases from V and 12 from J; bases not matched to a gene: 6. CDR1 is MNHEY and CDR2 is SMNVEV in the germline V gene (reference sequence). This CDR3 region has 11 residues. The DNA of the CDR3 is TGTGCCAGCAGATGGGGGGGTGGTCAGTATTTT. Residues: CASRWGGGQYF.

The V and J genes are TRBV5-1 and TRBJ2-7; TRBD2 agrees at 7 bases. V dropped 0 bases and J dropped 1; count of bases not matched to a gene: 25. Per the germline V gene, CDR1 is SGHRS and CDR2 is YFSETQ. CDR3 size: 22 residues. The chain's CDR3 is CASSLGPSFPGLRTAQSYEQYF. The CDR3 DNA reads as TGCGCCAGCAGCTTGGGACCGAGTTTTCCGGGACTACGTACCGCCCAGTCCTACGAGCAGTACTTC.

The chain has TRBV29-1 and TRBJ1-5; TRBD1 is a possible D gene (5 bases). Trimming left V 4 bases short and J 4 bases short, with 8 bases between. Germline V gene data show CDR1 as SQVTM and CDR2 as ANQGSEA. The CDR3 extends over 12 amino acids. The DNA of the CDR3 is TGCAGCGTTGTGGAGGGGAATCAGCCCCAGCATTTT. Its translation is CSVVEGNQPQHF.

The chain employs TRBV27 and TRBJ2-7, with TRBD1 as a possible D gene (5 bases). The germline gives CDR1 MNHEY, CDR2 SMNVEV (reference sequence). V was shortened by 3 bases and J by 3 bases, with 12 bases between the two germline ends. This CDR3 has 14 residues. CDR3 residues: CASSFSGHDYEQYF. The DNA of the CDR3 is TGTGCCAGCAGTTTCTCAGGACACGACTACGAGCAGTACTTC.

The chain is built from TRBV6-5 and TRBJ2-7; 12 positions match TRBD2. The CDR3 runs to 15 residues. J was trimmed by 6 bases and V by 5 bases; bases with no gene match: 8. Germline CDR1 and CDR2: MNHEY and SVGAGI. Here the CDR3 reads CASSRATSGSREQYF. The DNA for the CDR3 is TGTGCCAGCAGTCGGGCGACTAGCGGGAGCCGCGAGCAGTACTTC.

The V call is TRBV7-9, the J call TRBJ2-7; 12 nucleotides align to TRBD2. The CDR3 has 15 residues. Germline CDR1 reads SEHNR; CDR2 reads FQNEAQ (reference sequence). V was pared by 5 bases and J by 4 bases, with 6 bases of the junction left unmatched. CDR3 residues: CASSMTSGSGYEQYF. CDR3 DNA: TGTGCCAGCAGCATGACTAGCGGGAGCGGATACGAGCAGTACTTC.

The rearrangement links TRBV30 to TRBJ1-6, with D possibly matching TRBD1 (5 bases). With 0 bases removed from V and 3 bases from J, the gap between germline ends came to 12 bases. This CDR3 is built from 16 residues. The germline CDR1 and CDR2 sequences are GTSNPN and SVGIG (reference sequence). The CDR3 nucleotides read TGTGCCTGGAGTGTTCATACAGGCCTCTATAATTCACCCCTCCACTTT. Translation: CAWSVHTGLYNSPLHF.

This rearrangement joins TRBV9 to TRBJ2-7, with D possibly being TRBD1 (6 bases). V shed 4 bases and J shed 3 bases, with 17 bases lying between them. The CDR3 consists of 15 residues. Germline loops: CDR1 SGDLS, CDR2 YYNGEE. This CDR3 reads CASSPATGPSYEQYF. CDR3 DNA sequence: TGTGCCAGCAGCCCCGCGACAGGCCCAAGCTACGAGCAGTACTTC.